These T cell receptor beta chains were read from a single sample in a study of human T cells and chemical hapten exposure. TCRdb used MiXCR to reprocess the RACE reads, holding one entry per CDR3 protein. The sample has about 140,000 distinct CDR3 sequences, over 9.5% seen once. Sequencing was performed on whole blood, taken in connection with sensitization to the hapten diphenylcyclopropenone (DPC). The receptors shown here come from a woman in her fifties or sixties with alopecia areata. Some clones in this sample may be carry-over from other donors' samples. CDR3s include the opening cysteine and the closing phenylalanine or tryptophan. D genes are given only for firm matches. Size is stated for part of the rows, as once, few or many counts, or as a class when the clone is expanded.

D gene,V gene,clone size,J gene,CDR3 DNA,CDR3 protein
TRBD2,TRBV7-8,NA,TRBJ2-3,TGTGCCAGCAGTAGCGGGAACCGGGGGCCAGATACGCAGTATTTT,CASSSGNRGPDTQYF
NA,TRBV19,many,TRBJ1-5,TGTGCCAGTAACTTGCGGAGCAATCAGCCCCAGCATTTT,CASNLRSNQPQHF
TRBD2,TRBV4-2,few,TRBJ2-1,TGTGCCAGCAGTCGACTAGCGACCTCCTACAATGAGCAGTTCTTC,CASSRLATSYNEQFF
NA,TRBV12-5,many,TRBJ2-3,TGTGCTAGTGGTTCGACGGACACCGATACGCAGTATTTT,CASGSTDTDTQYF
NA,TRBV19,NA,TRBJ1-4,TGTGCCAGTGGAGGGACACTTAATGAAAAACTGTTTTTT,CASGGTLNEKLFF
NA,TRBV20-1,NA,TRBJ2-2,TGCAGTGCTCACAGGCCCGGGGAGCTGTTTTTT,CSAHRPGELFF
NA,TRBV6-2/TRBV6-3,few,TRBJ2-3,TGTGCCAGCAGTTCCCGAGGAGGGGGCATGGATACGCAGTATTTT,CASSSRGGGMDTQYF
TRBD1,TRBV11-2,NA,TRBJ2-7,TGTGCCAGCAGCTTTGGACAGGGGCCATCCTACGAGCAGTACTTC,CASSFGQGPSYEQYF
TRBD1,TRBV10-3,few,TRBJ2-3,TGTGCCATCAGTGAGGGTGGGACAGGGGGCACAGATACGCAGTATTTT,CAISEGGTGGTDTQYF
TRBD1,TRBV2,NA,TRBJ1-3,TGTGCCAGCAGAATGACAGGGCACAAGAGCTCTGGAAACACCATATATTTT,CASRMTGHKSSGNTIYF
NA,TRBV7-2,NA,TRBJ2-5,TGTGCCAGCAGTAGGAAGGCAGGGGCTGAGACCCAGTACTTC,CASSRKAGAETQYF
NA,TRBV30,NA,TRBJ1-3,TGTGCCTGGAGTGCCTCCTATGGAAACACCATATATTTT,CAWSASYGNTIYF
TRBD2,TRBV27,few,TRBJ2-7,TGTGCCAGCAGTACGTTCGAGAGCGGGAGGTTCTACGAGCAGTACTTC,CASSTFESGRFYEQYF
NA,TRBV11-2,few,TRBJ2-7,TGTGCCAGCAGCTCCCCCCGGATGAGCTCCTACGAGCAGTACTTC,CASSSPRMSSYEQYF
NA,TRBV7-9,few,TRBJ1-1,TGTGCCAGCAGCCTCGCAGCGGGCACTGAAGCTTTCTTT,CASSLAAGTEAFF
TRBD1,TRBV13,NA,TRBJ2-2,TGTGCCAGCAGCTACTACAGGGGGCGCACCGGGGAGCTGTTTTTT,CASSYYRGRTGELFF
NA,TRBV3-1,many,TRBJ1-1,TGTGCCAGCAGTCTTCAGACCGGGAACACTGAAGCTTTCTTT,CASSLQTGNTEAFF
NA,TRBV5-4,NA,TRBJ2-7,TGTGCCAGCAGCTTGGCGGCAGGGGAAAGTTACGAGCAGTACTTC,CASSLAAGESYEQYF
TRBD2,TRBV7-6,NA,TRBJ2-1,TGTGCCAGCAGCTTAGCGGGAGGGTGGAATGAGCAGTTCTTC,CASSLAGGWNEQFF
NA,TRBV18,few,TRBJ2-1,TGTGCCAGCTCACCGGACATATACAATGAGCAGTTCTTC,CASSPDIYNEQFF
NA,TRBV29-1,NA,TRBJ1-3,TGCAGCGTTGAAGAGGGCTCCATATATTTT,CSVEEGSIYF
NA,TRBV7-9,NA,TRBJ2-5,TGTGCCAGCAGCTCAGGGGGGATGTACCAAGAGACCCAGTACTTC,CASSSGGMYQETQYF
TRBD2,TRBV11-2,few,TRBJ2-3,TGTGCCAGCAGCAGAGGACTAGCTGGTGGGAGCACAGATACGCAGTATTTT,CASSRGLAGGSTDTQYF
TRBD2,TRBV20-1,NA,TRBJ2-1,TGCAGTGCTCAGCGGGAGTGGTCCTACAATGAGCAGTTCTTC,CSAQREWSYNEQFF
NA,TRBV9,many,TRBJ1-5,TGTGCCAGCAGCGCAAGGTTGGGTCAGCCCCAGCATTTT,CASSARLGQPQHF
TRBD2,TRBV27,NA,TRBJ2-1,TGTGCCAGCAGTTTATCGACTAGCTCCGTTCGTAATGAGCAGTTCTTC,CASSLSTSSVRNEQFF
TRBD2,TRBV13,NA,TRBJ2-3,TGTGCCAGCAGCTCCGGGACTAGCGGGTTCGGGGAAGATACGCAGTATTTT,CASSSGTSGFGEDTQYF
TRBD1,TRBV19,few,TRBJ2-5,TGTGCCAGACACAGGGGCCGTAACTCTATATCCGGTGAGACCCAGTACTTC,CARHRGRNSISGETQYF
NA,TRBV5-1,many,TRBJ2-2,TGCGCCAGCAGCTTGGAGTGGCCCGGGGGCACCGGGGAGCTGTTTTTT,CASSLEWPGGTGELFF
NA,TRBV7-3,few,TRBJ2-6,TGTGCCAGCAGCTCCGGGCCGTCTGGGGCCAACGTCCTGACTTTC,CASSSGPSGANVLTF
NA,TRBV6-2/TRBV6-3,NA,TRBJ2-2,TGTGCCAGCAGTTACTTTCCACCCGGGGTGGGGAACACCGGGGAGCTGTTTTTT,CASSYFPPGVGNTGELFF
NA,TRBV7-8,many,TRBJ2-7,TGTGCCAGCAGCCCCGCAGGCCTAAGAGAGCAGTACTTC,CASSPAGLREQYF